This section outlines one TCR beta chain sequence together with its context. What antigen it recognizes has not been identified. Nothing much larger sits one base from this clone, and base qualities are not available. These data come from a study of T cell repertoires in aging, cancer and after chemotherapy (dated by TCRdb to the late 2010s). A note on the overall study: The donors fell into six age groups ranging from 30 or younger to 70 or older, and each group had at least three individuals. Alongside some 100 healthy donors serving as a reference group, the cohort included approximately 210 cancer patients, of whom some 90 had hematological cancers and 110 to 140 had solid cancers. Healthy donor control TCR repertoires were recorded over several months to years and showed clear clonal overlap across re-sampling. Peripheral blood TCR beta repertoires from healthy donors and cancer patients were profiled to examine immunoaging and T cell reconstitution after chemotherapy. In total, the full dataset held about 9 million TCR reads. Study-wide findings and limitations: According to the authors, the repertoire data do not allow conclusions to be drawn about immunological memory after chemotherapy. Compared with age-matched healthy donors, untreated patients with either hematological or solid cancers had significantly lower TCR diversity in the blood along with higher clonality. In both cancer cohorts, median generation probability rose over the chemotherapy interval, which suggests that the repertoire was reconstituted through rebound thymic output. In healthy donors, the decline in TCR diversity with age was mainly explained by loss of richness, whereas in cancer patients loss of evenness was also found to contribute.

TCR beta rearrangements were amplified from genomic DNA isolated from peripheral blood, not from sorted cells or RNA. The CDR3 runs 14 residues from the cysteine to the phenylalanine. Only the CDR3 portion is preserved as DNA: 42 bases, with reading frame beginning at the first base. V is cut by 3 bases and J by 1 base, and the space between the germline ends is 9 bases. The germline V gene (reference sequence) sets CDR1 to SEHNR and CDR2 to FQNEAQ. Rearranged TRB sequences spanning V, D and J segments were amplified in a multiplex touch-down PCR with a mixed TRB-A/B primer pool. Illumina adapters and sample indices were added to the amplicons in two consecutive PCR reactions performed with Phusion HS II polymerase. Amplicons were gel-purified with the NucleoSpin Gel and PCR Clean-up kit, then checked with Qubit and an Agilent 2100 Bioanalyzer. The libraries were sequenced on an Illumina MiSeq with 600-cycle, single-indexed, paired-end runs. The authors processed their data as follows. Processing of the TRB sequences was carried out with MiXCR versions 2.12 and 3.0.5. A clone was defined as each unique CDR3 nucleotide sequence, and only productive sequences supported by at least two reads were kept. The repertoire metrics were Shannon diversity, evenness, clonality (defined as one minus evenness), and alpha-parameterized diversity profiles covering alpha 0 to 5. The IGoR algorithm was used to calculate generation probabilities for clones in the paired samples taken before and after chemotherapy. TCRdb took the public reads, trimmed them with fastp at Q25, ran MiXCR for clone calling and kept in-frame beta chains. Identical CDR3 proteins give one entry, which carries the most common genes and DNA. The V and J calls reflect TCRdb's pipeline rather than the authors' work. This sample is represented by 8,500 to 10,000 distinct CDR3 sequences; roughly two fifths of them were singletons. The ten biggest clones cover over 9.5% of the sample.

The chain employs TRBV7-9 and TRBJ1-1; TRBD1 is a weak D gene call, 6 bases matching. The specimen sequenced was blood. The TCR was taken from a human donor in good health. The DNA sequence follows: TGTGCCAGCAGCTTTTGGGGGGCGAACACTGAAGCTTTCTTT. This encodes CASSFWGANTEAFF.